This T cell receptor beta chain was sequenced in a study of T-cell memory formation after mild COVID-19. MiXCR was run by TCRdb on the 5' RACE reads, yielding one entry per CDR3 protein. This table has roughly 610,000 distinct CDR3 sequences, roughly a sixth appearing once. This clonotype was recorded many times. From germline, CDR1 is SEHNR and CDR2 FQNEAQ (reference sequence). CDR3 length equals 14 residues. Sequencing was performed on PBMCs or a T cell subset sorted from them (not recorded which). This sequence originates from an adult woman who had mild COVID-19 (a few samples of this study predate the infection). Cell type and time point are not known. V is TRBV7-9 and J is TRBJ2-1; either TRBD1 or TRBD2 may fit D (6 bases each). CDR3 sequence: CACEKGEVSNEQFF. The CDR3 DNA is TGTGCTTGTGAGAAGGGGGAGGTGTCGAATGAGCAGTTCTTC.